This T cell receptor (beta chain) was captured by sequencing in a study of T cell responses to AZD1222 COVID-19 vaccine. Study-wide points: Increases in Spike-specific TCR breadth and depth were seen after two AZD1222 doses. White British ancestry dominated among donors, who included more females, and clonal diversity was possibly underestimated.

Whether given at about 4 or about 12 weeks, second doses were pooled. Regarding this clone: The antigen is undetermined.

Using immunoSEQ multiplex PCR, the repertoire was profiled, and TCRdb retains in-frame clones only, with some absent. The sample lists about 100,000 clones, 70% to 90% occurring once. The CDR3 length is 19 residues. Germline trimming cut 4 bases from V and 1 base from J; bases unmatched to any gene: 16. Germline lookup yields CDR1 SNHLY and CDR2 FYNNEI. The source is an adult who received the AZD1222 COVID-19 vaccine. This rearrangement joins TRBV2 to TRBJ1-3; 7 positions agree with TRBD1. Sequences were derived from peripheral blood, sampled 28 days after the second AZD1222 dose. The CDR3 coding sequence is TGTGCCAGCAGTGCCGGCAGGGGGTACCTTAAACGGTCTGGAAACACCATATATTTT. Its protein product is CASSAGRGYLKRSGNTIYF.